This T cell receptor beta chain is drawn from a study of blood T cell repertoires in COVID-19 (dated by TCRdb to the early 2020s). The study in broad terms: Samples from collaborators originated in the United States, Italy and Spain and spanned both the acute and convalescent phases of COVID-19. The material from the prospective study consisted of cDNA or gDNA derived from T cells, B-cell-depleted T cells, or PBMCs. Deeply sampled blood TCRbeta repertoires from subjects exposed to, actively infected with, or recovered from COVID-19 were included in the dataset. The repertoires were released in a freely available public database meant as a resource for research on the immune response to SARS-CoV-2. Samples were obtained from the ongoing ImmuneRACE study (first 160 participants) and from 1,254 subjects provided by 6 global collaborators. The sample metadata nearly always contained a de-identified subject ID, COVID-19 status, age in years and sex. Where available, HLA class I and class II types were taken from metadata supplied by the sample provider and were not determined by assay-based typing. The paper's findings and limits, for the study overall: The quantity of clinical and demographic metadata differed by source and by participant and was supplied without curation.

The immunoSEQ Assay, a bias-controlled multiplex PCR, was used to amplify TCRbeta CDR3 regions from genomic DNA. From the authors' description of their analysis: Within the assay, amplification of reference gene primers was used to estimate how many nucleated cells each sample contained. To quantify the absolute abundance of each unique TCRbeta CDR3 rearrangement, sequence reads were collapsed and filtered. For each sample, productive Simpson clonality was calculated as the square root of Simpson's diversity index across productive rearrangements. TCRdb holds this immuneACCESS table with in-frame rearrangements only. Some clones are missing; in checked studies, unresolved V genes explain under half, and the rest has no known cause. The D gene and trimming were derived from the DNA, and the V and J assignments and clone size from that table. Counted in this sample were approximately 220,000 clones; 85% of them appeared once. In total, the top ten clones hold under 20% of the sample.

Points on this clone: Its antigen is still unknown. Per-nucleotide qualities are absent, and no much larger clonotype sits a single base away.

Participants in the prospective study were enrolled through a virtual design, were aged 18 to 89 years, and lived in 24 United States geographic areas. Cohort assignment in the prospective study relied on participant-reported clinical history from a screening survey and a study questionnaire. For ImmuneRACE Cohort 3, a participant was defined as recovered based on two consecutive negative NP/OP PCR tests, clearance by a healthcare professional, or resolution of symptoms. In the prospective study, mobile phlebotomists collected whole blood, serum and a nasopharyngeal or oropharyngeal swab from each participant. Over an approximately 2-month period, participants in the prospective study had the option of providing additional blood draws and questionnaires. Before DNA extraction, prospective study blood samples were shipped either frozen or at room temperature. This receptor was taken from a middle-aged man who had recovered from COVID-19. Sequencing was performed on PBMCs or T cells enriched from blood (not recorded which).

DNA sequence: TGTGCCAGCAGCCCGGGCAGTCTCTCTGATCGGGGTGGCTACACCTTC. It translates as CASSPGSLSDRGGYTF. The receptor chain draws on TRBV5-6 and TRBJ1-2; the D segment cannot be called with confidence. The V and J ends are trimmed by 4 bases and 7 bases, leaving 23 bases between them. Per the germline V gene, SGHDT is the CDR1 and YYEEEE is the CDR2. Including cysteine and phenylalanine, the CDR3 has 16 amino acids. Solely the CDR3 DNA is kept, with 48 bases framed from the first base.